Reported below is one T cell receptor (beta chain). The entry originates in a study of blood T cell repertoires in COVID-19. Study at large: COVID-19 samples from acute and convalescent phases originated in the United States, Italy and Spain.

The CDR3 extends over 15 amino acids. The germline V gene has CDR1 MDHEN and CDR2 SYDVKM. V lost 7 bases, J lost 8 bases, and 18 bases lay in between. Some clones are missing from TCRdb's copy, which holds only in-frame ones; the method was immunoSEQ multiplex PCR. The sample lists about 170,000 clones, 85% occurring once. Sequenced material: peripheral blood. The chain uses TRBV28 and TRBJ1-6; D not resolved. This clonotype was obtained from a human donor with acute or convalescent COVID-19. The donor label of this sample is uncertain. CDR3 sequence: CASNPAPLGDSPLHF. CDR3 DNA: TGTGCCAGCAACCCCGCGCCCCTCGGGGATTCACCCCTCCACTTT.